Listed here is a single TCR beta chain. This sample was included in a study of blood T cell repertoires in COVID-19. Across the whole study: Samples representing acute and convalescent COVID-19 were sourced from the United States, Italy and Spain. The analysed material was cDNA or gDNA that came from T cells, B-cell-depleted T cells, or PBMCs.

As originally analysed: Reference gene primer amplification in the assay estimated nucleated cell counts. Here immunoSEQ multiplex PCR was the method, and the copy in TCRdb shows in-frame clones only, minus some. V and J calls plus clone size are reproduced from that table; the DNA served to infer D and trimming. This sample has approximately 300,000 clones; 89% occur once, and the top ten carry under 7.5%. The receptor's source is a man younger than 35 who had recovered from COVID-19. The sample taken for sequencing was peripheral blood.

CDR3 sequence reads: CASTTGTGDYEQYF. The CDR3 DNA reads as TGTGCCAGTACAACCGGGACAGGGGACTACGAGCAGTACTTC. The chain links TRBV19 to TRBJ2-7; TRBD1 agrees at 10 bases. CDR3 length: 14 residues. The ends lost 7 bases at V and 3 bases at J; junction bases unmatched: 6. CDR1 and CDR2 (germline): LNHDA, SQIVND (reference sequence). The full variable domain, in which reference TRBV19 and TRBJ2-7 provide the parts outside the CDR3, is DGGITQSPKYLFRKEGQNVTLSCEQNLNHDAMYWYRQDPGQGLRLIYYSQIVNDFQKGDIAEGYSVSREKKESFPLTVTSAQKNPTAFYLCASTTGTGDYEQYFGPGTRLTVT.